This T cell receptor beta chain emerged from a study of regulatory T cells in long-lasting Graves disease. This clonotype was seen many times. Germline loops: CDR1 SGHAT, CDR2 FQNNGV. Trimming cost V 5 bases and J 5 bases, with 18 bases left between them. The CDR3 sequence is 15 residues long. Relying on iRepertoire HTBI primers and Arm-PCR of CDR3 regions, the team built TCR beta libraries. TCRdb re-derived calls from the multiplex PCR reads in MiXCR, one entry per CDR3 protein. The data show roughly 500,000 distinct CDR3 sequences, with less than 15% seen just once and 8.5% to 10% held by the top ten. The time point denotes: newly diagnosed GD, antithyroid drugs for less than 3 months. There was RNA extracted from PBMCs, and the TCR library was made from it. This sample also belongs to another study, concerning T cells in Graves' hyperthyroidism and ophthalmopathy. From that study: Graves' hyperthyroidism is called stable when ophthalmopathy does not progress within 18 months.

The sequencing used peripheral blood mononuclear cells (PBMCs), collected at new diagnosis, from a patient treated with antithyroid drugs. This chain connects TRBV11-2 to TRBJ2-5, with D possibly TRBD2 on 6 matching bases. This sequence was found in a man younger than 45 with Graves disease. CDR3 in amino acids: CASSPQAGLRETQYF. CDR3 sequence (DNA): TGTGCCAGCAGCCCACAAGCGGGCTTGAGGGAGACCCAGTACTTC.